This is a list of T cell receptor beta chains from one sample in a study of Graves' ophthalmopathy and Graves' hyperthyroidism. TCRdb re-called the multiplex PCR reads through MiXCR, storing one row per CDR3 protein. Here the sample spans about 1.2 million distinct CDR3 sequences, about 38% being singletons. The sequenced sample consisted of peripheral blood or thyroid tissue (not recorded which). These receptors all stem from an adult man with Graves' hyperthyroidism. CDR3s include the opening cysteine and the closing phenylalanine or tryptophan. A D gene is named only where the DNA matches it firmly. Clone size is not always given. Where it is, it says once, few, many or a class for expanded clones.

CDR3 protein	CDR3 DNA	CDR3 length	clone size	V gene	D gene	J gene
CSVDGGGVNTEAFF	TGCAGCGTTGATGGGGGTGGGGTGAACACTGAAGCTTTCTTT	14	NA	TRBV29-1	NA	TRBJ1-1
CASSVPASGPGELFF	TGTGCCAGCAGCGTACCGGCTAGCGGGCCCGGGGAGCTGTTTTTT	15	many	TRBV9	TRBD2	TRBJ2-2
CASSRGQPEGNTIYF	TGTGCCAGCAGCCGGGGACAACCAGAGGGAAACACCATATATTTT	15	once	TRBV7-2	NA	TRBJ1-3
CASSEARAGSDTQYF	TGTGCCAGCAGTGAAGCGAGGGCAGGGTCAGATACGCAGTATTTT	15	few	TRBV6-4	NA	TRBJ2-3
CASSESGTGDSPLHF	TGCGCCAGCAGTGAGTCAGGGACAGGGGATTCACCCCTCCACTTT	15	many	TRBV10-2	TRBD1	TRBJ1-6
CASSTSGTRRGYEQYF	TGTGCCAGCAGCACCTCCGGGACTAGGAGGGGGTACGAGCAGTACTTC	16	many	TRBV7-9	TRBD2	TRBJ2-7
CASSLSSQASYEQYF	TGTGCCAGCAGTTTATCATCGCAGGCGTCCTACGAGCAGTACTTC	15	few	TRBV12-3/TRBV12-4	NA	TRBJ2-7
CASSPSDLAGALPQHF	TGTGCCAGTAGTCCATCCGACTTGGCGGGTGCGCTGCCCCAGCATTTT	16	few	TRBV19	NA	TRBJ1-5
CASSYSEGSGTQYF	TGTGCCAGCAGTTACTCGGAGGGGTCGGGGACCCAGTACTTC	14	many	TRBV6-5	NA	TRBJ2-5
CASSIVGGTEAFF	TGTGCCAGTAGTATAGTAGGGGGCACTGAAGCTTTCTTT	13	few	TRBV19	NA	TRBJ1-1
CASRKRQTGELFF	TGTGCCAGCAGGAAGAGACAAACCGGGGAGCTGTTTTTT	13	few	TRBV12-3/TRBV12-4	NA	TRBJ2-2
CASSRDSHYSGNTIYF	TGTGCCAGTAGCCGGGACAGCCATTACTCTGGAAACACCATATATTTT	16	many	TRBV19	TRBD1	TRBJ1-3
CSVLVGNRGTGELFF	TGCAGCGTATTAGTCGGGAACAGAGGCACCGGGGAGCTGTTTTTT	15	NA	TRBV29-1	NA	TRBJ2-2
CASSQEGPLDEKLFF	TGCGCCAGCAGCCAAGAAGGGCCCTTGGATGAAAAACTGTTTTTT	15	many	TRBV4-3	NA	TRBJ1-4
CSASKPGQLYEQYF	TGCAGTGCTAGTAAACCGGGACAGCTCTACGAGCAGTACTTC	14	many	TRBV20-1	TRBD1	TRBJ2-7
CASTVTGGNSPLHF	TGTGCCAGCACCGTGACAGGGGGTAATTCACCCCTCCACTTT	14	few	TRBV25-1	TRBD1	TRBJ1-6
CSARGGYEQCF	TGCAGTGCTAGGGGGGGATACGAGCAGTGCTTC	11	NA	TRBV20-1	NA	TRBJ2-7
CASRERTEAFF	TGCGCCAGCAGGGAGAGGACTGAAGCTTTCTTT	11	many	TRBV4-1	NA	TRBJ1-1
CASVSPATEAFF	TGTGCCAGCGTATCACCGGCTACTGAAGCTTTCTTT	12	few	TRBV6-5	NA	TRBJ1-1
CASSPQGARGSTEAFF	TGTGCCAGCAGCCCCCAAGGGGCCCGGGGCAGCACTGAAGCTTTCTTT	16	many	TRBV14	NA	TRBJ1-1
CASSTGTGTLEQYF	TGCGCCAGCAGCACCGGGACAGGGACCCTCGAGCAGTACTTC	14	NA	TRBV5-1	TRBD1	TRBJ2-7
CSVAGGASEKLFF	TGCAGCGTGGCGGGGGGGGCGAGTGAAAAACTGTTTTTT	13	NA	TRBV29-1	NA	TRBJ1-4
CASSLEQGPQHF	TGTGCCAGCAGCTTAGAACAGGGTCCCCAGCATTTT	12	many	TRBV7-8	NA	TRBJ1-5
CASSPRTESRVEQYF	TGTGCCAGTAGTCCCAGGACAGAATCCCGGGTCGAGCAGTACTTC	15	NA	TRBV19	NA	TRBJ2-7
CASSPLAGVVTQYF	TGTGCCAGCAGCCCGCTAGCGGGAGTAGTGACCCAGTACTTC	14	NA	TRBV12-3/TRBV12-4	TRBD2	TRBJ2-5
CAWGRPTGTSNQPQHF	TGTGCCTGGGGCCGCCCGACAGGGACTAGCAATCAGCCCCAGCATTTT	16	once	TRBV11-2	TRBD1	TRBJ1-5
CASPPASGVGDTQYF	TGTGCCAGCCCGCCGGCGTCGGGGGTCGGAGATACGCAGTATTTT	15	NA	TRBV12-3/TRBV12-4	NA	TRBJ2-3
CASSETFGVGGHIQAFF	TGTGCCAGCAGTGAAACGTTTGGCGTAGGGGGCCATATCCAAGCTTTCTTT	17	few	TRBV6-4	TRBD1	TRBJ1-1
CASSRADSGANVLTF	TGTGCCAGCAGCCGCGCCGACTCTGGGGCCAACGTCCTGACTTTC	15	NA	TRBV6-5	NA	TRBJ2-6
CASGLGGYTEAFF	TGTGCCAGCGGCCTGGGGGGATACACTGAAGCTTTCTTT	13	many	TRBV7-9	NA	TRBJ1-1
CASSPNVGQGEKLFF	TGTGCCAGCAGTCCGAACGTCGGACAGGGAGAAAAACTGTTTTTT	15	many	TRBV12-3/TRBV12-4	TRBD1	TRBJ1-4
CATATGHHTEAFF	TGTGCCACCGCGACAGGGCACCACACTGAAGCTTTCTTT	13	once	TRBV24-1	TRBD1	TRBJ1-1
CSARDWGQGENTEAFF	TGCAGTGCTAGAGATTGGGGACAGGGAGAGAACACTGAAGCTTTCTTT	16	NA	TRBV20-1	TRBD1	TRBJ1-1
CASSYVQNNQPQHF	TGTGCCAGCAGTTACGTCCAAAACAATCAGCCCCAGCATTTT	14	few	TRBV24-1	NA	TRBJ1-5
CASSFSARYYEQYF	TGTGCCAGCAGTTTTAGCGCCAGGTATTACGAGCAGTACTTC	14	many	TRBV12-3/TRBV12-4	NA	TRBJ2-7
CSARDLSRSSYEQYF	TGCAGTGCTAGAGATCTGAGCAGGAGCTCCTACGAGCAGTACTTC	15	NA	TRBV20-1	NA	TRBJ2-7
CASSLPGGAWRGQQLFF	TGTGCCAGCAGTTTGCCAGGGGGCGCTTGGAGGGGGCAGCAGCTGTTTTTT	17	NA	TRBV12-3/TRBV12-4	TRBD1	TRBJ1-4
CASSQVSGLEETQYF	TGCGCCAGCAGCCAAGTCTCCGGACTAGAGGAGACCCAGTACTTC	15	many	TRBV4-1	TRBD2	TRBJ2-5
CATSRAKETQYF	TGTGCCACTAGCAGAGCCAAGGAGACCCAGTACTTC	12	NA	TRBV15	NA	TRBJ2-5
CASSRKTDYEQYF	TGCGCCAGCAGCAGGAAGACCGACTACGAGCAGTACTTC	13	NA	TRBV4-1	NA	TRBJ2-7
CASTQGQGPLYEQYF	TGTGCCAGCACCCAGGGACAGGGCCCCCTCTACGAGCAGTACTTC	15	few	TRBV6-5	TRBD1	TRBJ2-7
CASSGDSYGYTF	TGTGCCAGCAGCGGGGACAGCTATGGCTACACCTTC	12	many	TRBV2	TRBD1	TRBJ1-2
CASSLSSPAEAFF	TGTGCCAGCTCACTATCTAGCCCAGCTGAAGCTTTCTTT	13	few	TRBV10-2	NA	TRBJ1-1
CSATGQGSQHF	TGCAGTGCCACAGGCCAGGGGTCCCAGCATTTT	11	NA	TRBV20-1	NA	TRBJ1-5
CASSASPASGGGETQYF	TGTGCCAGCAGTGCAAGCCCGGCTAGCGGGGGTGGAGAGACCCAGTACTTC	17	many	TRBV7-9	TRBD2	TRBJ2-5
CASSQRTGNTGELFF	TGTGCCAGCAGCCAAAGGACTGGCAACACCGGGGAGCTGTTTTTT	15	many	TRBV4-1	NA	TRBJ2-2